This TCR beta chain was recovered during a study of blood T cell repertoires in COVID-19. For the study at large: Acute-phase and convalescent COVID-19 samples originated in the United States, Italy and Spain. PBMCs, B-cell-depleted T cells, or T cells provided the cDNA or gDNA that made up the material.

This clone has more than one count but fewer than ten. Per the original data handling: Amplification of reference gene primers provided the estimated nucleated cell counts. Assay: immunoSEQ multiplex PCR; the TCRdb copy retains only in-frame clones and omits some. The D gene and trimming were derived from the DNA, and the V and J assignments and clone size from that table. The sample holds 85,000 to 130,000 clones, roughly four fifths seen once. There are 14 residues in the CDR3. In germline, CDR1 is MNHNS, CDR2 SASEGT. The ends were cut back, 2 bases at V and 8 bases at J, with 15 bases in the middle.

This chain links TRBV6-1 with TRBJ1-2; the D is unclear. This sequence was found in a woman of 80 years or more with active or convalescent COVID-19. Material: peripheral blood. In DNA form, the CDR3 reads TGTGCCAGCAGTGAATGGCAGGCTATCTACGGCTACACCTTC. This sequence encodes CASSEWQAIYGYTF.